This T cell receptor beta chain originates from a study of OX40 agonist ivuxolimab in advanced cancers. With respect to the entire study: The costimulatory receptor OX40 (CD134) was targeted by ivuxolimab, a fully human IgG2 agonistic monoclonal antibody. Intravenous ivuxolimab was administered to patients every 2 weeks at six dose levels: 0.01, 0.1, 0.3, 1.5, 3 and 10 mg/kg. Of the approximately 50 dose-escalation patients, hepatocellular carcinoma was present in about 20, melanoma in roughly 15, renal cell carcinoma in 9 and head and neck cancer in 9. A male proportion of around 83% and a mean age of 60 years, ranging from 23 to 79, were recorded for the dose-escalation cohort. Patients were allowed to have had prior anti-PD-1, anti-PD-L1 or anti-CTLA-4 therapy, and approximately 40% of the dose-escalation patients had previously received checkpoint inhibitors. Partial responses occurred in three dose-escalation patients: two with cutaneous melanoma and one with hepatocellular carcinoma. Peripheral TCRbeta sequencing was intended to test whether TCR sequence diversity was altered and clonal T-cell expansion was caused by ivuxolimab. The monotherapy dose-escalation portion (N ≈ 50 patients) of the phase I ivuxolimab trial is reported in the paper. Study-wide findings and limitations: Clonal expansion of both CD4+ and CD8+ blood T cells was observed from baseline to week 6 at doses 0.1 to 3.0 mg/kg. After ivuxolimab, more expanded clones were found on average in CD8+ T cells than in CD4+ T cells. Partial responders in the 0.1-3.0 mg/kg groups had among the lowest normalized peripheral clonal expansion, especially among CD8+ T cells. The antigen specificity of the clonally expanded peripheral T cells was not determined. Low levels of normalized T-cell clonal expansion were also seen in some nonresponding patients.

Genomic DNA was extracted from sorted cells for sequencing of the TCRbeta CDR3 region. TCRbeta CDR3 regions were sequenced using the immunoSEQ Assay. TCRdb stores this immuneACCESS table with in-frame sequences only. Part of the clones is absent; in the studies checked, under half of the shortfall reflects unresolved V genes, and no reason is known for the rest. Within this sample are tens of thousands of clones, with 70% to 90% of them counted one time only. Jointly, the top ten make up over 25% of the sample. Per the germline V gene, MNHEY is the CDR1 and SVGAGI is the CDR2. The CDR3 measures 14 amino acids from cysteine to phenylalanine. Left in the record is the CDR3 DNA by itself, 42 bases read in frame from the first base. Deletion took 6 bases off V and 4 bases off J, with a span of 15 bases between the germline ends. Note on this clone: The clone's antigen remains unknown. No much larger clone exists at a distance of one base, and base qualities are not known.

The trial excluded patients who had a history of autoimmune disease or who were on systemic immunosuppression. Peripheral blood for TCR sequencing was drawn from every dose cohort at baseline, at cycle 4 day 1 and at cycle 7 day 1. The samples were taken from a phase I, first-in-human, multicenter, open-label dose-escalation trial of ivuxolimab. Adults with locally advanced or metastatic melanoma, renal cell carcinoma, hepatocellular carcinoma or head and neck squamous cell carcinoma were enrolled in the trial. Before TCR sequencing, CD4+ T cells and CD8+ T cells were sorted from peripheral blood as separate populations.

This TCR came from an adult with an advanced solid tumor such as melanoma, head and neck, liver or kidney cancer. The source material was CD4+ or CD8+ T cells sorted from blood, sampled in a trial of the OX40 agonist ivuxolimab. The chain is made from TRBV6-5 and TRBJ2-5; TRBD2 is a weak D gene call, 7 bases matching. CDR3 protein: CASRPMGGLETQYF. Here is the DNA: TGTGCCAGCAGGCCCATGGGGGGGCTAGAGACCCAGTACTTC.